Sequencing of this T cell receptor beta chain was carried out in a study of cytotoxic CD8 clonotypes in ibrutinib-treated CLL. Overall study context: Per sample, productive templates averaged 255,043 and productive rearrangements averaged approximately 87,000.

This clone was detected only once. CDR1 and CDR2 from the germline V gene are SGDLS and YYNGEE. Trimming shortened V by 3 bases and J by 5 bases, and 18 bases separated the two germline ends. CDR3 length: 15 amino acids. Measured with immunoSEQ multiplex PCR; TCRdb has only the in-frame clones, and not every one. This table holds a few hundred thousand clones, over 60% found once. V usage is TRBV9 and J usage is TRBJ2-7; possible D gene TRBD2, 5 bases. This receptor was taken from a human donor with chronic lymphocytic leukemia. The material sequenced was PBMCs, taken after 36 months of ibrutinib treatment. The CDR3 DNA reads TGTGCCAGCAGCGAAGGACGGTCGGTCGGGAACGAGCAGTACTTC. Residues: CASSEGRSVGNEQYF. Variable domain in full (rest from reference TRBV9 and TRBJ2-7): DSGVTQTPKHLITATGQRVTLRCSPRSGDLSVYWYQQSLDQGLQFLIQYYNGEERAKGNILERFSAQQFPDLHSELNLSSLELGDSALYFCASSEGRSVGNEQYFGPGTRLTVT.